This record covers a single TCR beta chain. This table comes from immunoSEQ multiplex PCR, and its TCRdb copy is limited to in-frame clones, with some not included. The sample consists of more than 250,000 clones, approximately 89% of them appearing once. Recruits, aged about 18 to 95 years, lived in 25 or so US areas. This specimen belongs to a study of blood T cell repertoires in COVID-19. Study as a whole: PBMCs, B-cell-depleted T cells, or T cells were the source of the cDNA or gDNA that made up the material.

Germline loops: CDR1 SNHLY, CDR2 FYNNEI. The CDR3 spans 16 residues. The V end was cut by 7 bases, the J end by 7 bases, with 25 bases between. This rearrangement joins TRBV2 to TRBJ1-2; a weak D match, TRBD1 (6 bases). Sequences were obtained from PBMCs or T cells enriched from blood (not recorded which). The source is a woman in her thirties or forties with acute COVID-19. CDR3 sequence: CASKRTVERYTGGYTF. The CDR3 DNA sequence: TGTGCCAGCAAGAGGACAGTCGAGAGGTATACGGGTGGCTACACCTTC.